The next 17 T cell receptor beta chains were all read from a single sample in a study of spatial heterogeneity in lung cancer. Study results and limitations: Higher tumor mutation counts went along with higher counts of expanded intratumoral alpha and beta TCRs.

These receptors have no known antigen. Time point given: sample taken at primary tumor resection. TCRdb re-called the 5' RACE reads with MiXCR, one entry per CDR3 protein. The sample yields 13,000 or so distinct CDR3 sequences, roughly 5.6% seen once. Sequenced here: lung tumor tissue, sampled at surgery. The source of these receptors is a male donor with early-stage non-small cell lung cancer.

This clonotype was counted ten times or more. The rearrangement joins TRBV7-9 to TRBJ2-6; D is tentatively TRBD1 or TRBD2 (5 bases each). The V end was cut by 11 bases, the J end by 4 bases, with 12 bases between. CDR1 and CDR2 (germline): SEHNR, FQNEAQ (reference sequence). This CDR3 spans 13 amino acids. The chain's CDR3 is CAPRESGANVLTF. The CDR3 DNA reads TGTGCCCCCAGGGAGTCCGGGGCCAACGTCCTGACTTTC.

The chain couples TRBV7-9 to TRBJ1-1; D ambiguous. This CDR3 region has 13 residues. The germline V gene encodes CDR1 SEHNR and CDR2 FQNEAQ (reference sequence). V lost 10 bases to trimming and J lost 2 bases, with 14 bases between them. The CDR3, as DNA: TGTGCCACCCAAGGAGTGCGAAACACTGAAGCTTTCTTT. Its protein product is CATQGVRNTEAFF.

In this sample, this clonotype turned up many times. The rearrangement joins TRBV28 to TRBJ2-7; D is unclear. V was trimmed by 2 bases and J by 2 bases, leaving 10 bases between them. Germline values: CDR1 MDHEN, CDR2 SYDVKM. CDR3 length: 14 amino acids. The CDR3 loop is CASSLELWAYEQYF. Written as DNA, the CDR3 is TGTGCCAGCAGTTTAGAATTATGGGCCTACGAGCAGTACTTC.

This clonotype has ten or more counts. The chain combines TRBV10-3 with TRBJ2-7; D is unresolved. Germline CDR1 ENHRY, CDR2 SYGVKD. There are 14 residues in the CDR3. Trimming left V 1 base short and J 3 bases short, with 10 bases between. CDR3: CAISEYVSNYEQYF. DNA of the CDR3: TGTGCCATCAGTGAGTACGTCAGTAACTACGAGCAGTACTTC.

This clonotype is categorized as medium-sized (0.01 to 0.1%). The chain links TRBV7-2 to TRBJ2-1, with TRBD2 identical over 9 bases. Germline V gene lookup returns CDR1 SGHTA and CDR2 FQGNSA. This CDR3 is built from 15 residues. With 5 bases clipped from V and 3 bases from J, the junction kept 5 bases outside the gene matches. The CDR3 sequence is CASSRAGGVYNEQFF. In DNA, the CDR3 is TGTGCCAGCAGCCGAGCGGGGGGAGTCTACAATGAGCAGTTCTTC.

V and J are TRBV5-5 and TRBJ1-2; 7 nucleotides match TRBD1. Trimming took 0 bases from V and 6 from J; bases not matched to a gene: 8. CDR1 is SGHKS and CDR2 is YYEKEE in the germline V gene (reference sequence). CDR3 length: 15 residues. The CDR3 loop is CASSLGEGAHNGYTF. CDR3 nucleotide sequence: TGTGCCAGCAGCTTGGGAGAGGGGGCGCATAATGGCTACACCTTC.

This clonotype came up many times. V gene TRBV10-3 combines with J gene TRBJ1-5, with D hard to call. V dropped 8 bases and J dropped 0 bases, with 8 bases sitting between them. CDR1 and CDR2 (germline): ENHRY, SYGVKD. This CDR3 contains 13 residues. The CDR3 DNA reads as TGTGCCATCGGTAAGGTTAGCAATCAGCCCCAGCATTTT. Its translation: CAIGKVSNQPQHF.

V usage is TRBV4-3 and J usage is TRBJ1-1; possibly TRBD1 for D (5 bases). The CDR3 is 15 residues long. Germline CDR1 LGHNA, CDR2 YSLEER. Trimming took 0 bases from V and 1 from J, leaving 9 bases between them. The CDR3 sequence is CASSQDSGGNTEAFF. CDR3 coding DNA: TGCGCCAGCAGCCAAGACTCGGGGGGGAACACTGAAGCTTTCTTT.

By sample fraction, this clonotype is medium-sized. The V and J genes are TRBV10-3 and TRBJ2-5; D is tentatively TRBD1 or TRBD2 (5 bases each). The CDR3 covers 13 residues. The V gene lost 11 bases and the J gene lost 5 bases, with 18 bases spanning the gap. Germline assignment: CDR1 ENHRY and CDR2 SYGVKD. The CDR3 sequence: CAPGERGRETQYF. The DNA for the CDR3 is TGTGCCCCGGGTGAGAGGGGCAGGGAGACCCAGTACTTC.

Many counts were recorded for this clonotype. The J gene is TRBJ1-5, the V gene TRBV7-9; D not certain. V was trimmed by 5 bases and J by 8 bases, leaving 10 bases between them. The CDR3 extends over 12 amino acids. Per germline, CDR1 SEHNR and CDR2 FQNEAQ (reference sequence). The DNA for the CDR3 is TGTGCCAGCAGCGCGATCGGGAAGCCCCAGCATTTT. It specifies CASSAIGKPQHF.

The rearrangement joins TRBV4-3 to TRBJ2-2; 10 nucleotides match TRBD2. J was trimmed by 7 bases and V by 2 bases; bases with no gene match: 16. The V gene's germline CDR1 is LGHNA and CDR2 YSLEER. This CDR3 is 19 amino acids long. CDR3 loop: CASSQKASGGALRVGELFF. The CDR3 DNA reads TGCGCCAGCAGCCAAAAGGCGAGCGGGGGGGCCTTACGGGTCGGGGAGCTGTTTTTT.

In this sample, this clonotype turned up a few times. V usage is TRBV6-1 and J usage is TRBJ1-3; D is perhaps TRBD1 (6 bases). The V gene's germline CDR1 is MNHNS and CDR2 SASEGT. The ends were cut back, 6 bases at V and 4 bases at J, with 19 bases in the middle. The CDR3 is 16 residues long. CDR3 sequence reads: CASSRDGGASGNTIYF. Written as DNA, the CDR3 is TGTGCCAGCAGCCGGGACGGGGGGGCGTCGGGAAACACCATATATTTT.

This clonotype was detected a few times. This sequence joins TRBV12-3 or TRBV12-4 and TRBJ2-2; 7 bases line up with TRBD1. The CDR3 covers 14 residues. V dropped 6 bases and J dropped 4; count of bases not matched to a gene: 5. The CDR3 DNA reads as TGTGCCAGCAGGTGGACAGGCGCCACCGGGGAGCTGTTTTTT. Translated, it gives CASRWTGATGELFF.

The chain uses TRBV7-7 and TRBJ2-5; 8 positions match TRBD2. V trimming: 3 bases; J trimming: 5 bases; junction bases outside the gene matches: 8. Germline lookup yields CDR1 SSHAT and CDR2 FNYEAQ (reference sequence). The CDR3 totals 15 residues. DNA for the CDR3: TGTGCCAGCAGCTTCATCGATTCGGGAGGGGAGACCCAGTACTTC. Translated: CASSFIDSGGETQYF.

At least ten counts were recorded for this clonotype. The rearrangement links TRBV9 to TRBJ2-7; 9 bases are a match to TRBD1. V shed 4 bases, J shed 8 bases, and the junction held 13 bases outside the gene matches. The CDR3 has 15 amino acids. Germline-derived CDR1 and CDR2 are SGDLS and YYNGEE. The CDR3 nucleotides read TGTGCCAGCAGCCCACTCGGGACAGGGCTTACTCAGCAGTACTTC. Translation gives CASSPLGTGLTQQYF.

The table lists this clonotype with a few counts. A much larger clonotype is one base distant, so this may be a read error. This chain links TRBV11-2 with TRBJ2-5; D may match TRBD1 or TRBD2 (5 bases each). The CDR3 has 13 amino acids. The germline CDR1 and CDR2 sequences are SGHAT and FQNNGV. CDR3 region: CASSRGTQEAQYF. DNA for the CDR3: TGTGCCAGCAGCCGAGGGACCCAAGAGGCCCAGTACTTC.

Many counts were recorded for this clonotype. The chain links TRBV12-3 or TRBV12-4 to TRBJ2-5; D is unresolved. V gave up 6 bases and J gave up 0 bases, with 5 bases separating them. This CDR3 comprises 12 residues. The CDR3 loop is CASRDDQETQYF. The CDR3 DNA reads TGTGCCAGCAGAGATGACCAAGAGACCCAGTACTTC.